The 30 T cell receptor beta chains listed next were all sequenced from one sample in a study of T cells in Graves' hyperthyroidism and ophthalmopathy. The source material, RNA transcripts, was used to amplify TCR beta CDR3 regions. First-round RT-PCR targeting the TCR CDR3 was performed with the HTBI primer set. TCRdb called the multiplex PCR reads again in MiXCR, with one record for every CDR3 protein. The table has about 92,000 distinct CDR3 sequences, over 50% seen once. Sequencing was done on a sample of blood. Receptor source: a woman aged 40 to 50 with Graves' hyperthyroidism.

This clonotype has ten or more counts. V is TRBV7-9 and J is TRBJ2-7, with D perhaps TRBD1 or TRBD2 (5 bases each). The CDR3 is made up of 13 amino acids. CDR1 is SEHNR, CDR2 FQNEAQ, per germline (reference sequence). Deletions cut 3 bases from V and 2 bases from J, with 8 bases between. CDR3 sequence: CASSLGEAYEQYF. DNA for the CDR3: TGTGCCAGCAGCTTGGGGGAAGCCTACGAGCAGTACTTC.

Points on this clonotype: Without the conserved terminal phenylalanine or tryptophan, this CDR3 likely stems from a read error. Because the CDR3's place on the DNA is in doubt, the DNA is left out and the CDR3 is given as listed by TCRdb. J is TRBJ2-7 and V is TRBV19; the table's TRBD1 call for D was not verified on the DNA. CDR1 and CDR2 from the germline V gene are LNHDA and SQIVND (reference sequence). The CDR3 is 13 amino acids long, termini counted. CDR3 sequence: CASRAHRGLEQHL.

In the case of this clonotype: The DNA is omitted, as the CDR3 cannot be located on it reliably, and the CDR3 follows TCRdb's listing. The rearrangement joins TRBV25-1 to TRBJ1-6. CDR1 MGHDK and CDR2 SYGVNS come from the germline V gene. The CDR3 contains 15 residues when both ends are counted. The chain's CDR3 is CACSASGTDNSPLHF.

This clonotype was detected only a few times. This rearrangement joins TRBV4-2 to TRBJ2-3; no firm D call. The germline CDR1 and CDR2 sequences are LGHNA and YNFKEQ. V was pared by 0 bases and J by 1 base, with 8 bases between. The CDR3 totals 15 residues. CDR3 in amino acids: CASSQDNGRTDTQYF. The CDR3 bases are TGTGCCAGCAGCCAAGATAATGGTCGCACAGATACGCAGTATTTT.

This clonotype was counted once. Likely a read error: the CDR3 ends without its conserved phenylalanine or tryptophan. J is TRBJ1-1 and V is TRBV20-1; D might be TRBD1 (6 bases). CDR1 is DFQATT and CDR2 is SNEGSKA in the germline V gene (reference sequence). V was pared by 3 bases and J by 7 bases, with 12 bases between. The CDR3 totals 12 residues. CDR3 protein: CSARRQAYEAFS. In nucleotides, the CDR3 is TGCAGTGCTAGGAGACAGGCTTATGAAGCTTTCTCT.

This rearrangement joins TRBV5-6 to TRBJ1-5; D gene ambiguous. The germline gives CDR1 SGHDT, CDR2 YYEEEE. This CDR3 has 13 residues. V was cut by 4 bases and J by 4 bases, with 9 bases left in between. The DNA for the CDR3 is TGTGCCAGCAGCGTAGGACCAAATCAGCCCCAGCATTTT. Encoded protein: CASSVGPNQPQHF.

The chain recombines TRBV6-1 with TRBJ1-6; possible D gene TRBD1, 6 bases. This CDR3 spans 16 amino acids. From germline, CDR1 is MNHNS and CDR2 SASEGT. V lost 5 bases and J 7 bases, leaving 18 bases between the germline ends. CDR3 amino acids: CASSPIRGTENSPLHF. The DNA for the CDR3 is TGTGCCAGCAGTCCCATAAGGGGGACTGAGAATTCACCCCTCCACTTT.

The count of this clonotype is one. The chain links TRBV9 to TRBJ1-6; D is ambiguous. This CDR3 is 13 amino acids long. V was shortened by 0 bases and J by 7 bases, with 5 bases between the two germline ends. Germline V gives CDR1 SGDLS, CDR2 YYNGEE. CDR3 in DNA: TGTGCCAGCAGCGTAGGAGAGAATTCACCCCTCCACTTT. As protein: CASSVGENSPLHF. The entire variable domain, with the rest obtained from reference TRBV9 and TRBJ1-6, is as follows: DSGVTQTPKHLITATGQRVTLRCSPRSGDLSVYWYQQSLDQGLQFLIQYYNGEERAKGNILERFSAQQFPDLHSELNLSSLELGDSALYFCASSVGENSPLHFGNGTRLTVT.

The sample holds many counts of this clonotype. The J gene is TRBJ2-7, the V gene TRBV19; weak D call: TRBD1 (5 bases). The CDR3 runs to 15 residues. The germline CDR1 and CDR2 sequences are LNHDA and SQIVND (reference sequence). The V gene lost 1 base and the J gene lost 0 bases, with 10 bases spanning the gap. Here the CDR3 reads CASSIGGLLSYEQYF. The CDR3 DNA follows: TGTGCCAGTAGTATAGGGGGCCTCCTCTCCTACGAGCAGTACTTC.

Comment on this clonotype: The conserved closing phenylalanine or tryptophan is absent in this CDR3, likely reflecting a read error. The limits of the CDR3 on the DNA are not certain, so only TCRdb's listed CDR3 is given. This rearrangement joins TRBV29-1 to TRBJ2-7. The CDR3 spans 12 residues, counting both ends. Looked up from germline, CDR1 is SQVTM and CDR2 is ANQGSEA. CDR3: CSATGSSYEKYS.

This clonotype showed up many times. In this CDR3 the conserved last residue, phenylalanine or tryptophan, is missing, so a read error is likely. No DNA is shown, since the ends of the CDR3 on it are uncertain; the CDR3 is the one TCRdb lists. CDR3 region: CSANHRLPLL. The chain is built from TRBV20-1 and TRBJ1-2. CDR1 DFQATT and CDR2 SNEGSKA come from the germline V gene (reference sequence). The CDR3 is 10 residues long, counting both termini.

At least ten counts were recorded for this clonotype. V gene TRBV15 combines with J gene TRBJ2-5, with a possible D match to TRBD2 (6 bases). Looked up from germline, CDR1 is LNHNV and CDR2 is YYDKDF (reference sequence). CDR3 length equals 12 residues. V was shortened by 5 bases and J by 5 bases, with 9 bases between the two germline ends. CDR3 sequence: CATSGDFETQYF. The CDR3 nucleotides are TGTGCCACCAGCGGGGACTTTGAGACCCAGTACTTC.

Comments on this clonotype: The missing conserved phenylalanine or tryptophan at the end of this CDR3 makes a read error likely. The limits of the CDR3 on the DNA are not certain, so only TCRdb's listed CDR3 is given. The chain is built from TRBV20-1 and TRBJ1-4. The germline gives CDR1 DFQATT, CDR2 SNEGSKA (reference sequence). The CDR3 has 12 residues if both end residues are counted. CDR3 sequence: CSARRQGVFELY.

This clonotype was counted at least ten times. This chain's CDR3 is CASSPEDGTDTDTQYF. In DNA, the CDR3 is TGTGCCAGCAGCCCCGAGGACGGGACTGACACAGATACGCAGTATTTT. The rearrangement joins TRBV7-9 to TRBJ2-3; the D gene is possibly TRBD2 (6 bases). The ends were cut back, 5 bases at V and 2 bases at J, with 17 bases in the middle. CDR3 length: 16 residues. CDR1 and CDR2 from the germline V gene are SEHNR and FQNEAQ (reference sequence).

The rearrangement links TRBV15 to TRBJ1-2; possibly TRBD1 for D (6 bases). Germline V gene data show CDR1 as LNHNV and CDR2 as YYDKDF (reference sequence). This CDR3 spans 15 amino acids. V was shortened by 5 bases and J by 0 bases, with 13 bases between the two germline ends. The CDR3 region is CATSLEDRTNYGYTF. DNA of the CDR3: TGTGCCACCAGCTTGGAGGACAGAACTAACTATGGCTACACCTTC.

This clonotype was observed at least ten times. This sequence joins TRBV29-1 and TRBJ1-1, with a tentative D call TRBD1 (5 bases). Germline V gene lookup returns CDR1 SQVTM and CDR2 ANQGSEA. Trimming stripped 5 bases from V and 1 base from J, with 8 bases between. This CDR3 contains 12 residues. The CDR3 DNA reads as TGCAGCGTTTTTACAGGGAACACTGAAGCTTTCTTT. Translation gives CSVFTGNTEAFF.

The chain uses TRBV10-3 and TRBJ1-3; D unclear. The CDR3 has 13 residues. Trimming shortened V by 7 bases and J by 1 base, and 8 bases separated the two germline ends. Germline V lookup: CDR1 ENHRY, CDR2 SYGVKD. The CDR3 DNA follows: TGTGCCATCATGGGAAATTCTGGAAACACCATATATTTT. Its translation: CAIMGNSGNTIYF.

A remark on this clonotype: Compared with germline, one end of the junction differs, possibly owing to a read error. V gene TRBV5-1 combines with J gene TRBJ1-5, with 7 bases fitting TRBD1. There are 16 residues in the CDR3. Per the germline V gene, CDR1 is SGHRS and CDR2 is YFSETQ. CDR3 sequence (DNA): TGTGCCAGCAGCTCCACAGGGGAGGCTGGCAATCAGCCCCAGCATTTT. Translating it yields CASSSTGEAGNQPQHF. The entire variable domain, with the rest obtained from reference TRBV5-1 and TRBJ1-5, is as follows: KAGVTQTPRYLIKTRGQQVTLSCSPISGHRSVSWYQQTPGQGLQFLFEYFSETQRNKGNFPGRFSGRQFSNSRSEMNVSTLELGDSALYLCASSSTGEAGNQPQHFGDGTRLSIL.

The rearrangement uses TRBV29-1 and TRBJ1-2; possibly TRBD1 for D (5 bases). This CDR3 region has 12 residues. V lost 6 bases, J lost 5 bases, and 13 bases lay in between. Looked up from germline, CDR1 is SQVTM and CDR2 is ANQGSEA. CDR3: CSVGTGSYGYTF. The CDR3 region has the DNA TGCAGCGTAGGAACAGGATCTTATGGCTACACCTTC.

The chain uses TRBV29-1 and TRBJ2-5; TRBD1 matches 8 bases. V trimming: 4 bases; J trimming: 5 bases; junction bases outside the gene matches: 6. Per germline, CDR1 SQVTM and CDR2 ANQGSEA. This CDR3 has 13 residues. Here the CDR3 DNA reads TGCAGCGTTGTGGCCCGGACAGGGGAGACCCAGTACTTC. Residues: CSVVARTGETQYF.

The V gene is TRBV7-8, the J gene TRBJ2-7, with D possibly being TRBD2 (5 bases). V was pared by 11 bases and J by 2 bases, with 19 bases between. Germline V gene lookup returns CDR1 SGHVS and CDR2 FQNEAQ. The CDR3 length is 14 residues. DNA of the CDR3: TGTGCCTGGACTCCTCGGGGATTAGCCTACGAGCAGTACTTC. Its translation is CAWTPRGLAYEQYF.

Regarding this clonotype: One base away lies a much larger clone, so this may be a sequencing read error. This chain connects TRBV4-2 to TRBJ2-7; D remains unclear. CDR3 length equals 14 residues. Germline V CDR1 and CDR2: LGHNA, YNFKEQ. The chain's CDR3 is CASSQGGTRDERYF. In DNA, the CDR3 is TGTGCCAGCAGCCAAGGCGGTACCCGCGACGAGCGGTACTTC.

The V gene is TRBV9, the J gene TRBJ2-3, with a tentative D call TRBD2 (5 bases). There are 15 residues in the CDR3. CDR1 and CDR2 from the germline V gene are SGDLS and YYNGEE. V lost 3 bases and J 4 bases, leaving 15 bases between the germline ends. This CDR3 is CASSESSLRPDTQYF. CDR3 sequence (DNA): TGTGCCAGCAGCGAGTCTAGCCTCCGACCAGATACGCAGTATTTT.

V gene TRBV7-9 combines with J gene TRBJ2-7; 9 positions agree with TRBD2. V shed 1 base and J 4 bases; nucleotides not matched to a gene: 11. The length of the CDR3 is 17 residues. The germline V gene encodes CDR1 SEHNR and CDR2 FQNEAQ (reference sequence). The CDR3 nucleotides read TGTGCCAGCAGCTTAGTAGGCGGGGCTAGCGGGGTATACGAGCAGTACTTC. As protein: CASSLVGGASGVYEQYF. The full variable domain, completed using reference TRBV7-9 and TRBJ2-7, is DTGVSQNPRHKITKRGQNVTFRCDPISEHNRLYWYRQTLGQGPEFLTYFQNEAQLEKSRLLSDRFSAERPKGSFSTLEIQRTEQGDSAMYLCASSLVGGASGVYEQYFGPGTRLTVT.

A remark on this clonotype: The CDR3 carries no conserved terminal phenylalanine or tryptophan, so it likely arises from a read error. The CDR3 reads CASSDPPGAGYEQYS. CDR3 coding DNA: TGTGCCAGCAGTGACCCTCCGGGGGCAGGGTACGAGCAGTACTCC. V gene TRBV13 combines with J gene TRBJ2-7; D possibly uses TRBD1 or TRBD2 (6 bases each). V shed 6 bases and J shed 4 bases, with 19 bases lying between them. Germline assignment: CDR1 PRHDT and CDR2 FYEKMQ (reference sequence). This CDR3 contains 15 residues.

A remark on this clonotype: One end of the junction fails to match germline, which may point to a read error. The genes are TRBV7-2 and TRBJ2-7; D not certain. The CDR3 length is 14 residues. CDR1 and CDR2 (germline): SGHTA, FQGNSA. The CDR3 DNA follows: TGTGCCGGCAGTTTCGTGGTAGTTTCCTACGAGCAGCACTTC. The encoded protein is CAGSFVVVSYEQHF.

V gene TRBV9 combines with J gene TRBJ1-1; 8 bases map to TRBD1. V shed 0 bases, J shed 7 bases, and the junction held 5 bases outside the gene matches. CDR3 length: 14 amino acids. Per the germline V gene, CDR1 is SGDLS and CDR2 is YYNGEE. The CDR3 DNA is TGTGCCAGCAGCGTAGCACAGGGGGGTAATGAAGCTTTCTTT. Its translation is CASSVAQGGNEAFF.

The chain combines TRBV10-3 with TRBJ1-2; 7 nucleotides match TRBD1. With V trimmed by 6 bases and J by 4 bases, 14 bases remained unmatched. The CDR3 covers 16 residues. Germline lookup yields CDR1 ENHRY and CDR2 SYGVKD. This CDR3 is CAISSRGDGETYGYTF. CDR3 sequence (DNA): TGTGCCATCAGCAGCAGGGGGGACGGGGAAACCTATGGCTACACCTTC.

This clonotype was counted between two and nine times. This sequence joins TRBV12-3 or TRBV12-4 and TRBJ2-2; D unclear. This CDR3 is 10 amino acids long. Deletions cut 3 bases from V and 8 bases from J, with 1 base between. The DNA for the CDR3 is TGTGCCAGCAGTTTTGGGGAGCTGTTTTTT. It specifies CASSFGELFF.

This sequence joins TRBV5-1 and TRBJ1-1, with 9 nucleotides matching TRBD1. V lost 4 bases and J lost 5; bases outside the gene matches: 0. CDR1 and CDR2 (germline): SGHRS, YFSETQ. The CDR3 consists of 12 residues. For the CDR3, the DNA is TGCGCCAGCAGCGGGACAGGGACTGAAGCTTTCTTT. Amino acids: CASSGTGTEAFF.